The next 20 T cell receptor beta chains were all read from a single sample in a study of T-cell memory formation after mild COVID-19. TCRdb re-called the 5' RACE reads through MiXCR, storing one row per CDR3 protein. This repertoire shows roughly 100,000 distinct CDR3 sequences, over 15% found once; its top ten account for 28%. Sequenced: PBMCs or a T cell subset sorted from them (not recorded which). The receptor set was obtained from an adult woman who had mild COVID-19 (a few samples of this study predate the infection). Cell type and time point are not known.

This clonotype was picked up many times. The CDR3 loop is CASTPGQGTYNEQFF. CDR3 DNA sequence: TGCGCCAGCACCCCAGGACAGGGCACTTACAATGAGCAGTTCTTC. The chain couples TRBV5-1 to TRBJ2-1; 8 nucleotides align to TRBD1. The CDR3 has 15 amino acids. The V and J ends lost 6 bases and 4 bases, in that order; junction bases with no gene match: 9. Germline V gene data show CDR1 as SGHRS and CDR2 as YFSETQ.

This clonotype was recorded a few times. The CDR3 DNA reads as TGTGCCAGCAGTCCGCCGCGGGTGGGCCTTGTTGGGGAGCTGTTTTTT. Protein product: CASSPPRVGLVGELFF. The chain carries TRBV12-3 or TRBV12-4 and TRBJ2-2; possible D gene TRBD2, 5 bases. The CDR3 is 16 residues long. Trimming stripped 5 bases from V and 8 bases from J, with 21 bases between.

This clonotype was detected a few times. This chain links TRBV5-1 with TRBJ2-5, with 8 bases aligning to TRBD1. This CDR3 comprises 14 residues. CDR1 SGHRS and CDR2 YFSETQ come from the germline V gene. V gave up 4 bases and J gave up 5 bases; unmatched junction bases: 7. The DNA of the CDR3 is TGCGCCAGCAGCCACCGGACAGGGTGGGAGACCCAGTACTTC. Translated: CASSHRTGWETQYF.

The chain links TRBV24-1 to TRBJ2-1; tentative D call: TRBD1 (5 bases). The CDR3 is made up of 15 amino acids. V lost 5 bases and J lost 6, with 16 bases in between. Per germline, CDR1 KGHDR and CDR2 SFDVKD. CDR3 amino acids: CATSGIGARSNEQFF. DNA for the CDR3: TGTGCCACCAGTGGAATAGGGGCGAGGAGCAATGAGCAGTTCTTC.

This clonotype came up many times. The rearrangement uses TRBV20-1 and TRBJ2-1; 8 bases align to TRBD1. The germline gives CDR1 DFQATT, CDR2 SNEGSKA (reference sequence). The trim removed 4 bases at V and 6 bases at J, leaving 11 bases unmatched. The CDR3 totals 15 residues. CDR3 sequence (DNA): TGCAGTGCTAAAGAGAAGGACAGGGATCGCAATGAGCAGTTCTTC. Amino acids: CSAKEKDRDRNEQFF.

This clonotype occurred a few times. The CDR3 loop is CASRVLDPNPNTEAFF. Here the CDR3 DNA reads TGCGCCAGCAGGGTCCTGGACCCTAACCCAAACACTGAAGCTTTCTTT. The chain is built from TRBV5-1 and TRBJ1-1; D ambiguous. The CDR3 is made up of 16 amino acids. Per germline, CDR1 SGHRS and CDR2 YFSETQ. Trimming shortened V by 5 bases and J by 2 bases, and 19 bases separated the two germline ends.

A few counts support this clonotype. The chain carries TRBV7-9 and TRBJ1-1; D is unresolved. Germline V gene data show CDR1 as SEHNR and CDR2 as FQNEAQ (reference sequence). V lost 5 bases and J 8 bases, leaving 12 bases between the germline ends. The CDR3 sequence is 12 residues long. The CDR3 region has the DNA TGTGCCAGCAGCCTCCCTGCGGGGGAAGCTTTCTTT. Residues: CASSLPAGEAFF.

Only a few counts were recorded for this clonotype. The V call is TRBV4-1, the J call TRBJ2-3, with TRBD1 as a possible D gene (5 bases). CDR3 length equals 16 residues. Germline CDR1 MGHRA, CDR2 YSYEKL. Trimming cost V 1 base and J 2 bases, with 13 bases left between them. The CDR3 spells CASSQGQDTATDTQYF. As DNA, the CDR3 is TGCGCCAGCAGCCAAGGGCAGGACACTGCCACAGATACGCAGTATTTT.

This chain connects TRBV29-1 to TRBJ1-1; D call uncertain. V gave up 5 bases and J gave up 0 bases, with 7 bases separating them. The CDR3 runs to 12 residues. Germline CDR1 reads SQVTM; CDR2 reads ANQGSEA. CDR3 nucleotide sequence: TGCAGCGTTCAGGTAATGAACACTGAAGCTTTCTTT. Translated: CSVQVMNTEAFF.

This clonotype was counted only a few times. This rearrangement joins TRBV30 to TRBJ2-1; D remains unclear. The length of the CDR3 is 12 residues. Germline V lookup: CDR1 GTSNPN, CDR2 SVGIG (reference sequence). V dropped 4 bases and J dropped 2 bases, with 6 bases sitting between them. As DNA, the CDR3 is TGTGCCTGGATGGTGGCCTACAATGAGCAGTTCTTC. This gives the protein CAWMVAYNEQFF.

This clonotype has more than one count but fewer than ten. This sequence joins TRBV9 and TRBJ1-1; 7 bases are shared with TRBD1. Per germline, CDR1 SGDLS and CDR2 YYNGEE. The CDR3 sequence is 15 residues long. V trimming: 4 bases; J trimming: 7 bases; junction bases outside the gene matches: 13. This CDR3 is CASSSSDRPEIEAFF. The DNA of the CDR3 is TGTGCCAGCAGCTCGTCGGACAGGCCCGAGATTGAAGCTTTCTTT.

This clonotype was observed a handful of times. The chain has TRBV5-1 and TRBJ2-1; D gene uncertain. The CDR3 sequence is 16 residues long. V was trimmed by 0 bases and J by 0 bases, leaving 10 bases between them. In germline, CDR1 is SGHRS, CDR2 YFSETQ. The CDR3 bases are TGCGCCAGCAGCTTGGCCCTGGCTAGCTCCTACAATGAGCAGTTCTTC. This encodes CASSLALASSYNEQFF.

This clonotype was found a few times. This chain joins TRBV6-5 and TRBJ2-1; 8 bases fit TRBD1. This CDR3 region has 15 residues. V was pared by 5 bases and J by 4 bases, with 7 bases of the junction left unmatched. Germline CDR1 and CDR2: MNHEY and SVGAGI. The CDR3 DNA reads as TGTGCCAGCAGTCAAGGACAGGGAGTATACAATGAGCAGTTCTTC. This gives the protein CASSQGQGVYNEQFF.

This sequence joins TRBV4-1 and TRBJ2-3; maybe TRBD2 (6 bases). Germline values: CDR1 MGHRA, CDR2 YSYEKL. Trimming took 5 bases from V and 2 from J, leaving 11 bases between them. The length of the CDR3 is 14 residues. CDR3 amino acids: CASSSRGNTDTQYF. The CDR3 region has the DNA TGCGCCAGCAGCTCCCGGGGGAACACAGATACGCAGTATTTT.

This clonotype has only a few counts. J is TRBJ2-7 and V is TRBV6-5; perhaps TRBD2 as D (6 bases). Trimming stripped 2 bases from V and 4 bases from J, with 12 bases between. The CDR3 runs to 14 residues. Germline V CDR1 and CDR2: MNHEY, SVGAGI. The CDR3 loop is CASSYAGRSYEQYF. The CDR3 DNA is TGTGCCAGCAGTTACGCGGGGAGATCGTACGAGCAGTACTTC.

In its sample, this clonotype was seen a few times. This rearrangement joins TRBV9 to TRBJ2-1, with D tentatively TRBD2 (5 bases). There are 16 residues in the CDR3. The V gene's germline CDR1 is SGDLS and CDR2 YYNGEE. The ends were cut back, 0 bases at V and 1 base at J, with 11 bases in the middle. The CDR3 DNA follows: TGTGCCAGCAGCGTAGATACGGGAATTTCCTACAATGAGCAGTTCTTC. Translated, it gives CASSVDTGISYNEQFF.

J is TRBJ2-2 and V is TRBV3-1; D might be TRBD1 (5 bases). The CDR3 covers 15 residues. V was cut by 1 base and J by 1 base, with 7 bases left in between. The germline V gene encodes CDR1 LGHDT and CDR2 YNNKEL (reference sequence). The CDR3 loop is CASSQVTENTGELFF. Here the CDR3 DNA reads TGTGCCAGCAGCCAAGTGACAGAGAACACCGGGGAGCTGTTTTTT.

This clonotype has just a few counts. The V call is TRBV4-1, the J call TRBJ1-1; TRBD1 aligns across 9 bases. From germline, CDR1 is MGHRA and CDR2 YSYEKL. V gave up 2 bases and J gave up 6 bases; unmatched junction bases: 10. This CDR3 spans 16 amino acids. CDR3 amino acids: CASSQSSGTGSAEAFF. The CDR3 DNA follows: TGCGCCAGCAGCCAATCATCCGGGACAGGGAGCGCTGAAGCTTTCTTT.

This sequence joins TRBV3-1 and TRBJ2-5; 16 bases align to TRBD2. Germline V gene sequence: CDR1 LGHDT, CDR2 YNNKEL (reference sequence). Trimming took 3 bases from V and 5 from J; bases not matched to a gene: 3. CDR3 length equals 16 residues. The CDR3 loop is CASSQGTSGGAETQYF. CDR3 in DNA: TGTGCCAGCAGCCAGGGGACTAGCGGGGGGGCGGAGACCCAGTACTTC.

This clonotype appeared a few times. The gene calls are TRBV11-2 and TRBJ2-7; 9 nucleotides agree with TRBD2. Germline values: CDR1 SGHAT, CDR2 FQNNGV. The CDR3 spans 16 residues. The V gene end was trimmed by 1 base and the J gene end by 3 bases; junction bases not matched to a gene: 7. The CDR3 nucleotides read TGTGCCAGCAGCTTAGTCGCGGGAGGGCCGAACTACGAGCAGTACTTC. Translating gives CASSLVAGGPNYEQYF.